The rows below give T cell receptor beta chains drawn from one sample of a study of OX40 agonist ivuxolimab in advanced cancers. Method: immunoSEQ multiplex PCR; TCRdb's copy keeps in-frame clones and lacks some. The data show about 89,000 clones, approximately 86% seen once. The material sequenced was CD4+ or CD8+ T cells sorted from blood, taken in a trial of the OX40 agonist ivuxolimab. Receptors were obtained from an adult with an advanced solid tumor such as melanoma, head and neck, liver or kidney cancer. The CDR3 runs from the conserved cysteine through the conserved F or W. Fields, in order: clone size, V gene, D gene, J gene, CDR3 protein, CDR3 DNA. The D gene is left open where the match is weak. Not all rows give a size; the values are once, few, many and, for expanded clones, a class.

clone_size: NA; v_call: TRBV2; d_call: NA; j_call: TRBJ1-3; cdr3_aa: CASGTLPSTIYF; cdr3_nt: TGTGCCAGCGGAACTTTGCCGTCCACCATATATTTT
clone_size: NA; v_call: TRBV5-1; d_call: NA; j_call: TRBJ2-2; cdr3_aa: CASSPGQTGTGELFF; cdr3_nt: TGCGCCAGCAGCCCCGGACAGACAGGAACCGGGGAGCTGTTTTTT
clone_size: NA; v_call: TRBV14; d_call: TRBD2; j_call: TRBJ2-7; cdr3_aa: CASSPNAGGEQYF; cdr3_nt: TGTGCCAGCAGCCCGAACGCGGGGGGCGAGCAGTACTTC
clone_size: few; v_call: TRBV4-2; d_call: TRBD1; j_call: TRBJ1-1; cdr3_aa: CASSQDYRGTFF; cdr3_nt: TGTGCCAGCAGCCAAGATTACAGGGGAACTTTCTTT
clone_size: NA; v_call: TRBV6-6; d_call: TRBD1; j_call: TRBJ2-7; cdr3_aa: CASSYPGQGLYEQYF; cdr3_nt: TGTGCCAGCAGTTACCCCGGACAGGGACTCTACGAGCAGTACTTC
clone_size: NA; v_call: TRBV9; d_call: NA; j_call: TRBJ2-2; cdr3_aa: CASSVGTRTGELFF; cdr3_nt: TGTGCCAGCAGCGTCGGGACCCGGACCGGGGAGCTGTTTTTT
clone_size: NA; v_call: TRBV4-1; d_call: TRBD2; j_call: TRBJ2-1; cdr3_aa: CASSQVTAGYNEQFF; cdr3_nt: TGCGCCAGCAGCCAAGTTACAGCGGGGTACAATGAGCAGTTCTTC
clone_size: NA; v_call: TRBV6-5; d_call: NA; j_call: TRBJ2-1; cdr3_aa: CASSYDPSSYNEQFF; cdr3_nt: TGTGCCAGCAGTTACGACCCATCCTCCTACAATGAGCAGTTCTTC
clone_size: NA; v_call: TRBV7-8; d_call: NA; j_call: TRBJ1-1; cdr3_aa: CASILIRGGLNTEAFF; cdr3_nt: TGTGCCAGCATCCTTATACGAGGGGGGCTGAACACTGAAGCTTTCTTT
clone_size: NA; v_call: TRBV5-6; d_call: NA; j_call: TRBJ2-1; cdr3_aa: CASSPRGGGSYNEQFF; cdr3_nt: TGTGCCAGCAGTCCCCGAGGAGGGGGCTCCTACAATGAGCAGTTCTTC
clone_size: NA; v_call: TRBV13; d_call: TRBD1; j_call: TRBJ2-4; cdr3_aa: CASSSGEGAADIQYF; cdr3_nt: TGTGCCAGCAGCTCCGGAGAGGGGGCGGCGGACATTCAGTACTTC
clone_size: NA; v_call: TRBV19; d_call: TRBD1; j_call: TRBJ1-4; cdr3_aa: CATRDRREKLFF; cdr3_nt: TGTGCCACCCGGGACAGGCGTGAAAAACTGTTTTTT
clone_size: NA; v_call: TRBV30; d_call: TRBD2; j_call: TRBJ2-1; cdr3_aa: CAWSVPFLAGVYNEQFF; cdr3_nt: TGTGCCTGGAGTGTACCTTTCCTAGCGGGGGTCTACAATGAGCAGTTCTTC
clone_size: NA; v_call: TRBV27; d_call: NA; j_call: TRBJ2-3; cdr3_aa: CASRFRKSSTDTQYF; cdr3_nt: TGTGCCAGCAGGTTCCGGAAATCTAGCACAGATACGCAGTATTTT
clone_size: NA; v_call: TRBV6-6; d_call: NA; j_call: TRBJ1-5; cdr3_aa: CASSYSGNNQPQHF; cdr3_nt: TGTGCCAGCAGTTACTCAGGAAACAATCAGCCCCAGCATTTT
clone_size: NA; v_call: TRBV2; d_call: NA; j_call: TRBJ1-1; cdr3_aa: CASNERGLNTEAFF; cdr3_nt: TGTGCCAGCAATGAGCGGGGTCTTAACACTGAAGCTTTCTTT
clone_size: NA; v_call: TRBV4-2; d_call: NA; j_call: TRBJ2-3; cdr3_aa: CASSLSSTDTQYF; cdr3_nt: TGTGCCAGCAGCCTTTCTAGCACAGATACGCAGTATTTT
clone_size: NA; v_call: TRBV9; d_call: NA; j_call: TRBJ2-2; cdr3_aa: CASSASWGVRNTGELFF; cdr3_nt: TGTGCCAGCAGCGCGTCTTGGGGGGTGCGGAACACCGGGGAGCTGTTTTTT
clone_size: NA; v_call: TRBV5-1; d_call: TRBD2; j_call: TRBJ2-1; cdr3_aa: CASSSGLAPNEQFF; cdr3_nt: TGCGCCAGCAGCTCCGGACTAGCCCCCAATGAGCAGTTCTTC
clone_size: NA; v_call: TRBV12-5; d_call: NA; j_call: TRBJ1-3; cdr3_aa: CASGLPSSGNTIYF; cdr3_nt: TGTGCTAGTGGTTTGCCCAGCTCTGGAAACACCATATATTTT
clone_size: NA; v_call: TRBV5-4; d_call: NA; j_call: TRBJ2-5; cdr3_aa: CASSWLSGEQYF; cdr3_nt: TGTGCCAGCAGCTGGCTGTCGGGGGAGCAGTACTTC
clone_size: medium-sized; v_call: TRBV7-9; d_call: NA; j_call: TRBJ1-5; cdr3_aa: CASSVGVSPQHF; cdr3_nt: TGTGCCAGCAGCGTCGGTGTCTCGCCCCAGCATTTT
clone_size: NA; v_call: TRBV6-1; d_call: TRBD1; j_call: TRBJ1-2; cdr3_aa: CASSDGTAPNYGYTF; cdr3_nt: TGTGCCAGCAGTGATGGGACAGCCCCTAACTATGGCTACACCTTC
clone_size: NA; v_call: TRBV6-1; d_call: TRBD2; j_call: TRBJ2-1; cdr3_aa: CASSEVWRGGYNEQFF; cdr3_nt: TGTGCCAGCAGTGAAGTGTGGCGGGGAGGGTACAATGAGCAGTTCTTC
clone_size: NA; v_call: TRBV6-1; d_call: NA; j_call: TRBJ1-1; cdr3_aa: CASPNLLNTEAFF; cdr3_nt: TGTGCCAGTCCTAATCTCTTGAACACTGAAGCTTTCTTT
clone_size: NA; v_call: TRBV10-3; d_call: TRBD1; j_call: TRBJ2-3; cdr3_aa: CAANPNRGETDTQYF; cdr3_nt: TGTGCCGCAAATCCCAACAGGGGCGAGACAGATACGCAGTATTTT
clone_size: NA; v_call: TRBV27; d_call: NA; j_call: TRBJ2-3; cdr3_aa: CASSSRLTSTDTQYF; cdr3_nt: TGTGCCAGCAGTTCCCGACTGACTAGCACAGATACGCAGTATTTT
clone_size: NA; v_call: TRBV5-1; d_call: TRBD1; j_call: TRBJ2-2; cdr3_aa: CASRTGSPGELFF; cdr3_nt: TGCGCCAGCAGGACAGGGAGCCCCGGGGAGCTGTTTTTT
clone_size: NA; v_call: TRBV6-5; d_call: NA; j_call: TRBJ1-4; cdr3_aa: CASSYLRGKLFF; cdr3_nt: TGTGCCAGCAGTTACCTCAGGGGAAAACTGTTTTTT